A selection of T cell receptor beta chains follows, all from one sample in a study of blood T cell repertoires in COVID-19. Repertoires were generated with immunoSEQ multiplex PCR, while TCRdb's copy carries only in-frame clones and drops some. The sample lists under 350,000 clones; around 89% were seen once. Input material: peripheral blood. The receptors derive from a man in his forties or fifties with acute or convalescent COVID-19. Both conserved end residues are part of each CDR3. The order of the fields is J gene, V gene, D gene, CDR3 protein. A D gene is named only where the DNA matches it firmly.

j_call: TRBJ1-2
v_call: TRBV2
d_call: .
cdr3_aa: CASSDPSYGYTF

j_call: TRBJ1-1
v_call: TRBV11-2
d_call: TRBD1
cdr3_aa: CASSRDRGYTEAFF

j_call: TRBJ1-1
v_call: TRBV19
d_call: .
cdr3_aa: CASSYGSNTEAFF

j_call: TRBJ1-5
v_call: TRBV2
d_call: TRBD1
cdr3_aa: CASSEGSTGADQPQHF

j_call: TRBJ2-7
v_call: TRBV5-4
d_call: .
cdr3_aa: CASSRRNRDSSYEQYF

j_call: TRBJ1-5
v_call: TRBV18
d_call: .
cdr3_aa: CASSPGPGNQPQHF

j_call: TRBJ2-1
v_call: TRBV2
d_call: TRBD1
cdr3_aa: CASSSGTGKHNEQFF

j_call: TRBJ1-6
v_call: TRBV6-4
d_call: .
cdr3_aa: CASSEGTFRSPLHF

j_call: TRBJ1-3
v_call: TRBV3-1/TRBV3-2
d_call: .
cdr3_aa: CASSQRGSGNTIYF

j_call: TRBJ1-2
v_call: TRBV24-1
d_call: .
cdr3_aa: CATSNSGLIYGYTF

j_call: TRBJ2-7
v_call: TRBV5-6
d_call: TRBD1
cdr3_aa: CASSLRDRGILWEYEQYF

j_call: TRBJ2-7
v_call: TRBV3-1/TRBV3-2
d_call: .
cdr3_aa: CASSPKVAAYEQYF

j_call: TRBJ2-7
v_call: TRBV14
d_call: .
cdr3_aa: CASSQGGSYEQYF

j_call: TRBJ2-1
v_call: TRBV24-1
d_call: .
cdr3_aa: CATSDLETEQFF

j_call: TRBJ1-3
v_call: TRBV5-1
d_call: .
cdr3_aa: CASSLGQSHSGNTIYF

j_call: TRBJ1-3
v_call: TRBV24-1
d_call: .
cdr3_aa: CATRGEGLALCGNTIYF

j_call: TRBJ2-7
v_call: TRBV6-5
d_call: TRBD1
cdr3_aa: CASSKWTGALGEQYF

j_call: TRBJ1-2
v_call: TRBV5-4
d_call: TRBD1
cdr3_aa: CASSLPGQGNYGYTF

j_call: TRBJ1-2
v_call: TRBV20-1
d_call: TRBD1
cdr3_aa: CSASRQGKGYTF

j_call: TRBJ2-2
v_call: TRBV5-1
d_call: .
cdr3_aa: CASSLETPGSGELFF

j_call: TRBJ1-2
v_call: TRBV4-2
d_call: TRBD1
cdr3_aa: CASSLPGQGYGYTF

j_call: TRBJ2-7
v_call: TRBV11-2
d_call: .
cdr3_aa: CASSSGVLPDEQYF

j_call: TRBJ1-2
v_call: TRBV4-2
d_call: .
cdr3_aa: CASSQGDTYYGYTF

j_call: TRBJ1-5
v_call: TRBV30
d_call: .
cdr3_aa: CAWNKGPLGQPQHF

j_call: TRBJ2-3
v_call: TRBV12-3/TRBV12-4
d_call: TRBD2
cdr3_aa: CASKRGALDTQYF

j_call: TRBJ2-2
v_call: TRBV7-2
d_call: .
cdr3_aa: CASSSLLDTGELFF